Following are 23 T cell receptor beta chains from one sample sequenced in a study of blood T cell repertoires in COVID-19. Clones were read by immunoSEQ multiplex PCR, and TCRdb kept only the in-frame ones, dropping some. The table shows about 200,000 clones, with roughly 84% occurring only once. The material sequenced was peripheral blood. These receptors all stem from a man in his forties or fifties with COVID-19, enrolled during active disease.

This chain connects TRBV3-1 (or the pseudogene TRBV3-2) to TRBJ2-7, with D maybe TRBD2 (6 bases). Germline V gives CDR1 LGHDT, CDR2 YNNKEL (reference sequence). The CDR3 is 15 residues long. V gave up 4 bases and J gave up 0 bases, with 13 bases separating them. As DNA, the CDR3 is TGTGCCAGCAGCCTACGGGACTCCAACTCCTACGAGCAGTACTTC. This gives the protein CASSLRDSNSYEQYF.

The rearrangement links TRBV4-2 to TRBJ2-3; TRBD2 agrees at 7 bases. CDR1 LGHNA and CDR2 YNFKEQ come from the germline V gene. Trimming at V came to 4 bases and at J to 1 base, leaving 8 bases not matched to a gene. The CDR3 is 16 residues long. CDR3 loop: CASSPGPRGGTDTQYF. The DNA of the CDR3 is TGTGCCAGCAGCCCCGGACCCCGGGGGGGCACAGATACGCAGTATTTT.

This chain uses TRBV7-2 with TRBJ2-3, with a possible D match to TRBD2 (6 bases). Trimming shortened V by 0 bases and J by 5 bases, and 15 bases separated the two germline ends. CDR1 is SGHTA, CDR2 FQGNSA, per germline. The CDR3 contains 16 residues. The chain's CDR3 is CASSLAGGKNVDTQYF. The CDR3 nucleotides are TGTGCCAGCAGCTTAGCCGGCGGGAAGAATGTAGATACGCAGTATTTT.

The V gene is TRBV14, the J gene TRBJ2-7; 7 bases are shared with TRBD2. The CDR3 loop spans 16 amino acids. The germline CDR1 and CDR2 sequences are SGHDN and FVKESK. The V segment lost 1 base and the J segment 0 bases; nucleotides outside the gene matches: 6. The CDR3 coding sequence is TGTGCCAGCAGCCAAGGGGGAGGGCCTCCCTCCTACGAGCAGTACTTC. Protein sequence: CASSQGGGPPSYEQYF. Full variable domain (remainder filled in from reference TRBV14 and TRBJ2-7): EAGVTQFPSHSVIEKGQTVTLRCDPISGHDNLYWYRRVMGKEIKFLLHFVKESKQDESGMPNNRFLAERTGGTYSTLKVQPAELEDSGVYFCASSQGGGPPSYEQYFGPGTRLTVT.

The V call is TRBV27, the J call TRBJ2-7, with D possibly being TRBD2 (5 bases). Trimming removed 5 bases from V and 0 bases from J, with 8 bases in between. The CDR3 runs to 13 residues. Germline CDR1 is MNHEY and CDR2 is SMNVEV (reference sequence). The CDR3 sequence is CASSTGNSYEQYF. The DNA for the CDR3 is TGTGCCAGCAGTACCGGGAACTCCTACGAGCAGTACTTC.

The chain joins TRBV5-6 to TRBJ1-6; no definite D call. Germline assignment: CDR1 SGHDT and CDR2 YYEEEE. The CDR3 sequence is 14 residues long. The ends were cut back, 2 bases at V and 13 bases at J, with 16 bases in the middle. CDR3 sequence reads: CASSLRTNFRPLHF. CDR3 DNA: TGTGCCAGCAGCTTACGGACTAACTTTCGCCCCCTCCACTTT.

The rearrangement links TRBV6-1 to TRBJ2-1; 7 bases fit TRBD1. Germline V lookup: CDR1 MNHNS, CDR2 SASEGT. CDR3 length: 16 residues. Trimming took 3 bases from V and 1 from J; bases not matched to a gene: 6. The CDR3 coding sequence is TGTGCCAGCAGTGAGGCCCCAGGGGGATCCTACAATGAGCAGTTCTTC. It is translated as CASSEAPGGSYNEQFF.

The chain has TRBV19 and TRBJ2-7; TRBD1 aligns across 10 bases. The CDR3 spans 14 residues. The trim removed 6 bases at V and 6 bases at J, leaving 8 bases unmatched. Germline V gene lookup returns CDR1 LNHDA and CDR2 SQIVND (reference sequence). CDR3 residues: CASRVTGTGVEQYF. In DNA, the CDR3 is TGTGCCAGTAGGGTTACCGGGACAGGGGTCGAGCAGTACTTC.

This chain links TRBV27 with TRBJ1-1; tentative D call: TRBD1 (5 bases). The CDR3 consists of 13 residues. CDR1 MNHEY and CDR2 SMNVEV come from the germline V gene (reference sequence). Trimming removed 5 bases at V and 0 bases at J, with 7 bases between. The DNA of the CDR3 is TGTGCCAGCAGTGGAGGGGTGAACACTGAAGCTTTCTTT. Translated: CASSGGVNTEAFF.

V is TRBV5-1 and J is TRBJ2-7, with TRBD1 identical over 9 bases. Germline V gene lookup returns CDR1 SGHRS and CDR2 YFSETQ. The V segment lost 4 bases and the J segment 0 bases; nucleotides outside the gene matches: 20. The length of the CDR3 is 20 residues. For the CDR3, the DNA is TGCGCCAGCAGCCCTAAGACCGGGACAGGGCGCTACACACTCTCCTACGAGCAGTACTTC. It codes for CASSPKTGTGRYTLSYEQYF.

This rearrangement joins TRBV7-2 to TRBJ2-1, with a weak D call TRBD2 (5 bases). Germline loops: CDR1 SGHTA, CDR2 FQGNSA. Trimming pared 5 bases from V and 5 bases from J, leaving 13 bases between. CDR3 size: 14 residues. For the CDR3, the DNA is TGTGCCAGCAGCCCCCTAACCGGGAACAATGAGCAGTTCTTC. Encoded protein: CASSPLTGNNEQFF. The whole variable domain, remainder taken from reference TRBV7-2 and TRBJ2-1, is GAGVSQSPSNKVTEKGKDVELRCDPISGHTALYWYRQSLGQGLEFLIYFQGNSAPDKSGLPSDRFSAERTGGSVSTLTIQRTQQEDSAVYLCASSPLTGNNEQFFGPGTRLTVL.

The CDR3 DNA reads TGTGCCAGCAGCTTAGCGTCGCACAGCTCGAATGGCTACACCTTC. This codes for CASSLASHSSNGYTF. The chain uses TRBV7-9 and TRBJ1-2; no clear D. The CDR3 covers 15 residues. The ends were cut back, 0 bases at V and 6 bases at J, with 14 bases in the middle. Germline CDR1 reads SEHNR; CDR2 reads FQNEAQ (reference sequence).

The J gene is TRBJ2-3, the V gene TRBV29-1; D call uncertain. This CDR3 region has 10 residues. In germline, CDR1 is SQVTM, CDR2 ANQGSEA. Trimming shortened V by 6 bases and J by 8 bases, and 9 bases separated the two germline ends. CDR3 region: CSVATGTQYF. The CDR3 DNA is TGCAGCGTAGCTACCGGTACGCAGTATTTT.

This clone was observed a single time. This sequence joins TRBV6-2 or TRBV6-3 and TRBJ2-5, with D maybe TRBD1 (6 bases). Trimming removed 5 bases at V and 4 bases at J, with 14 bases between. Germline V CDR1 and CDR2: MNHEY, SVGEGT. The CDR3 spans 14 residues. The CDR3 DNA is TGTGCCAGCAGTCAGACAGGCCGCGGAGAGACCCAGTACTTC. Its protein product is CASSQTGRGETQYF.

This clone has just one count. V usage is TRBV4-3 and J usage is TRBJ2-2, with a possible D match to TRBD2 (6 bases). CDR3 length: 16 residues. In germline, CDR1 is LGHNA, CDR2 YSLEER. V shed 0 bases and J shed 4 bases, with 12 bases lying between them. CDR3 amino acids: CASSQEAGRITGELFF. CDR3 sequence (DNA): TGCGCCAGCAGCCAAGAGGCAGGGAGGATCACCGGGGAGCTGTTTTTT.

The J gene is TRBJ2-3, the V gene TRBV6-4, with 11 nucleotides matching TRBD2. The V gene end was trimmed by 6 bases and the J gene end by 4 bases; junction bases not matched to a gene: 6. CDR1 is MRHNA and CDR2 is SNTAGT in the germline V gene. There are 15 residues in the CDR3. CDR3 protein: CASSPLAGGADTQYF. The CDR3 DNA is TGTGCCAGCAGCCCCCTAGCGGGAGGCGCAGATACGCAGTATTTT.

This sequence joins TRBV7-8 and TRBJ2-5; TRBD2 might be the D (5 bases). CDR1 is SGHVS and CDR2 is FQNEAQ in the germline V gene. The CDR3 length is 14 residues. With 7 bases removed from V and 0 bases from J, the gap between germline ends came to 12 bases. The CDR3 DNA reads TGTGCCAGCATCATGAGGGAGTACCAAGAGACCCAGTACTTC. Residues: CASIMREYQETQYF.

The chain combines TRBV4-2 with TRBJ1-1; D perhaps matches TRBD1 (6 bases). The CDR3 has 14 amino acids. The germline V and J ends were trimmed by 0 bases and 11 bases, with 16 bases remaining between them. CDR1 LGHNA and CDR2 YNFKEQ come from the germline V gene. The DNA for the CDR3 is TGTGCCAGCAGCCAAGATCAAGGGGGGGGTAGGGCTTTCTTT. Translated, it gives CASSQDQGGGRAFF.

The chain uses TRBV6-5 and TRBJ1-1; D remains ambiguous. The CDR3 is 14 amino acids. The germline CDR1 and CDR2 sequences are MNHEY and SVGAGI. Trimming removed 8 bases at V and 0 bases at J, with 13 bases between. CDR3 in amino acids: CASRGIGLNTEAFF. The CDR3 DNA is TGTGCCAGCCGGGGTATAGGGTTGAACACTGAAGCTTTCTTT.

CDR3 sequence: CASSTRTGGIVDTQYF. In DNA, the CDR3 is TGTGCCAGCAGCACAAGGACAGGGGGTATTGTAGATACGCAGTATTTT. The rearrangement joins TRBV7-8 to TRBJ2-3, with 10 bases lining up with TRBD1. The V gene end was trimmed by 5 bases and the J gene end by 5 bases; junction bases not matched to a gene: 10. Germline loops: CDR1 SGHVS, CDR2 FQNEAQ. CDR3 length: 16 amino acids.

The chain links TRBV27 to TRBJ1-2; the D gene is possibly TRBD1 (5 bases). CDR3 length: 14 residues. CDR1 MNHEY and CDR2 SMNVEV come from the germline V gene (reference sequence). The V and J ends lost 4 bases and 4 bases respectively, with 13 bases between them. Written as DNA, the CDR3 is TGTGCCAGCAGTTCTAAGGGGATTAGCTATGGCTACACCTTC. This encodes CASSSKGISYGYTF.

For the CDR3, the DNA is TGTGCCAGCAGCATCGGGGGTAGGTCGAGTTACGAGCAGTACTTC. Protein sequence: CASSIGGRSSYEQYF. The rearrangement links TRBV21-1 to TRBJ2-7; the DNA was not used to check the table's D call, TRBD2. TRBV21-1 is recorded as a pseudogene. This CDR3 region has 15 residues.

V is TRBV27 and J is TRBJ2-7; a possible D gene is TRBD1 (5 bases). The V gene's germline CDR1 is MNHEY and CDR2 SMNVEV (reference sequence). The V gene lost 5 bases and the J gene lost 7 bases, with 12 bases spanning the gap. The length of the CDR3 is 12 residues. CDR3 in DNA: TGTGCCAGCAGTACCAACAGGTTGGAGCAGTACTTC. It is translated as CASSTNRLEQYF.